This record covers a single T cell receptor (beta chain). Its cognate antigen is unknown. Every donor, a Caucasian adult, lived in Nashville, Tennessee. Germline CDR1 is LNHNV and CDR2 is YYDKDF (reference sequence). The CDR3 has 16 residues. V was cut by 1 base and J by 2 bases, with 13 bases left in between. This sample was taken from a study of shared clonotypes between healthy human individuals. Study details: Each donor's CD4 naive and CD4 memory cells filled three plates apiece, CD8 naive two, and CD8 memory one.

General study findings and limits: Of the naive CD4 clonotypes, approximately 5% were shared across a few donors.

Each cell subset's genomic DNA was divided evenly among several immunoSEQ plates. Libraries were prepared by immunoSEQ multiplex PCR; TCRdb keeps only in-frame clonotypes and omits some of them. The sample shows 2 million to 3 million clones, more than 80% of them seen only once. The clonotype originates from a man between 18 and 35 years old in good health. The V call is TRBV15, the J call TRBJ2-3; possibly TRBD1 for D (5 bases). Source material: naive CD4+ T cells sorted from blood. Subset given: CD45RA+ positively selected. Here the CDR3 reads CATSRGTGKPTDTQYF. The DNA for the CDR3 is TGTGCCACCAGCAGAGGAACAGGCAAGCCCACAGATACGCAGTATTTT. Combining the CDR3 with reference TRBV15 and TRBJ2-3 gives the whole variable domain DAMVIQNPRYQVTQFGKPVTLSCSQTLNHNVMYWYQQKSSQAPKLLFHYYDKDFNNEADTPDNFQSRRPNTSFCFLDIRSPGLGDTAMYLCATSRGTGKPTDTQYFGPGTRLTVL.